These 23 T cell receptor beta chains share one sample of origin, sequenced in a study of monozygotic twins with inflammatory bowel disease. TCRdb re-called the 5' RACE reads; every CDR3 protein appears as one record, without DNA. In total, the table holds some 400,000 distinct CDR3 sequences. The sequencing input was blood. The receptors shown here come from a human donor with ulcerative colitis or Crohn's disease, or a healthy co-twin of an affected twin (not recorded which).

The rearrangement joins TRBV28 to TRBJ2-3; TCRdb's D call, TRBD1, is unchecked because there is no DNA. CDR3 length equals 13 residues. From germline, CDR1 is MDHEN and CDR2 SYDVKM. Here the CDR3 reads CASSFKGRNTQYF.

The CDR3 loop is CASSLDRAGRGETQYF. V usage is TRBV11-2 and J usage is TRBJ2-5; TCRdb indicates TRBD1, and absent DNA this call remains unverified. The length of the CDR3 is 16 residues. Germline V gene sequence: CDR1 SGHAT, CDR2 FQNNGV.

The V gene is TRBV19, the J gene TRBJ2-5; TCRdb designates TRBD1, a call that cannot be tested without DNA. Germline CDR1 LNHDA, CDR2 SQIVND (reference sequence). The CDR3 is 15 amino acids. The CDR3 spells CASSIEGGPRETQYF. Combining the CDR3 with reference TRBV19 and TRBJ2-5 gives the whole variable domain DGGITQSPKYLFRKEGQNVTLSCEQNLNHDAMYWYRQDPGQGLRLIYYSQIVNDFQKGDIAEGYSVSREKKESFPLTVTSAQKNPTAFYLCASSIEGGPRETQYFGPGTRLLVL.

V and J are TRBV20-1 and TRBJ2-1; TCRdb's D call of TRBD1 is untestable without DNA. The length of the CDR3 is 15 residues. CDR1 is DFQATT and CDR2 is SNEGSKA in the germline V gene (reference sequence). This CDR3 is CSANPEGGGFNEQFF.

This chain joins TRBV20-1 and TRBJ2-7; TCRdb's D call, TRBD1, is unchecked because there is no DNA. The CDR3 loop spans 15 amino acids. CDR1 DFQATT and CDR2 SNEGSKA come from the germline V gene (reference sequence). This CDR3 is CSANGKQGGGYEQYF.

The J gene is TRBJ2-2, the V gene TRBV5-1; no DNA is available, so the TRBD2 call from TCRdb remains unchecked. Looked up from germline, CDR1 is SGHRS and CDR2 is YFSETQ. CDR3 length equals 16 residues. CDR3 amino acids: CASSFRSPSNTGELFF.

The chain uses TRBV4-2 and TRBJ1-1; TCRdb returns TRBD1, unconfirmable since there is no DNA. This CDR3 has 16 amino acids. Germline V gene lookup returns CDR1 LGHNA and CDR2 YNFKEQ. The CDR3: CASSQGTWKMNTEAFF.

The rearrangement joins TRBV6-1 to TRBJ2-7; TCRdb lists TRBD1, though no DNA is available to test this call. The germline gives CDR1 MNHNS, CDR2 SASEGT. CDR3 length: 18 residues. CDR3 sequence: CASSEASIGTGAFYEQYF.

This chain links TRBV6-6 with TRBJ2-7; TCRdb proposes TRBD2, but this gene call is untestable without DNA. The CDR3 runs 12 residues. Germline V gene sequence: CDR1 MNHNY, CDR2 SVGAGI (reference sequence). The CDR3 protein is CASSPAIYEQYF.

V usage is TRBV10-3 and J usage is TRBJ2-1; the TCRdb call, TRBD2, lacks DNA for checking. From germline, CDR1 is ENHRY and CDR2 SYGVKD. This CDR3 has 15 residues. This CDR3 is CAISESGGGYNEQFF.

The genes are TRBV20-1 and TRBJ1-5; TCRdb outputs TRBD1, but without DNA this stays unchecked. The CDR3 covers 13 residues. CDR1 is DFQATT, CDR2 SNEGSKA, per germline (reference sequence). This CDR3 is CSAGQAVNQPQHF.

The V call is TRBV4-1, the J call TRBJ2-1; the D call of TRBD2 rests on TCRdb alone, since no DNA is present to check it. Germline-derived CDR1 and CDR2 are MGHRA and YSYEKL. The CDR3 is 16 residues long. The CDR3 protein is CASSQEGLAGVNEQFF.

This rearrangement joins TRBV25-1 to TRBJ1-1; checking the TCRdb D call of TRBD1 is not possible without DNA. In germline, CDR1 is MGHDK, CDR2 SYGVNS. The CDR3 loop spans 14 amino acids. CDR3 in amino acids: CASSDLGGGTEAFF.

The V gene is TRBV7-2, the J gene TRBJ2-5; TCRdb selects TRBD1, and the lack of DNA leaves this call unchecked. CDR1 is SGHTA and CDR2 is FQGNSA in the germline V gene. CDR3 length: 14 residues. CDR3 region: CASTKGGGEETQYF. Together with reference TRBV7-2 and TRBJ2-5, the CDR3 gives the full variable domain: GAGVSQSPSNKVTEKGKDVELRCDPISGHTALYWYRQSLGQGLEFLIYFQGNSAPDKSGLPSDRFSAERTGGSVSTLTIQRTQQEDSAVYLCASTKGGGEETQYFGPGTRLLVL.

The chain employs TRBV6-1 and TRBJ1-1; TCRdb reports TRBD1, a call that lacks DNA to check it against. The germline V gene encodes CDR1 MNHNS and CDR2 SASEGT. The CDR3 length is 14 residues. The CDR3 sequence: CASSEHRVNTEAFF.

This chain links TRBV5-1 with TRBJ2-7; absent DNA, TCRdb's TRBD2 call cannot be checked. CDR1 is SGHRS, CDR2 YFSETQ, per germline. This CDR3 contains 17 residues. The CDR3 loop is CASSLGTSGLLSMEQYF.

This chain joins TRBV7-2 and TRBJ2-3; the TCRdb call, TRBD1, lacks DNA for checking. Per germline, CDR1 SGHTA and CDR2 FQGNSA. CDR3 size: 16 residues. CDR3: CASSLYGGPSTDTQYF.

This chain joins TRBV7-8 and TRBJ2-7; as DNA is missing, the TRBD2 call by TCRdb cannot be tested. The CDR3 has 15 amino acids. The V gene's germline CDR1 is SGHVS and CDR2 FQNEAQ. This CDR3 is CASSYREADAYEQYF. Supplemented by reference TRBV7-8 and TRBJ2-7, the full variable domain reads GAGVSQSPRYKVAKRGQDVALRCDPISGHVSLFWYQQALGQGPEFLTYFQNEAQLDKSGLPSDRFFAERPEGSVSTLKIQRTQQEDSAVYLCASSYREADAYEQYFGPGTRLTVT.

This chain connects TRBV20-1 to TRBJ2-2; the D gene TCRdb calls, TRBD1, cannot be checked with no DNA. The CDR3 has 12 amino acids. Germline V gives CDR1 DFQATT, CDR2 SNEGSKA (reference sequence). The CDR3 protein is CSAREGPGELFF.

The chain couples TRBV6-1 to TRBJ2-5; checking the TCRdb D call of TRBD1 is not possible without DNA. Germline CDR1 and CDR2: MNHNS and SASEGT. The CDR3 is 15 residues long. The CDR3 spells CASSPTRDSTETQYF.

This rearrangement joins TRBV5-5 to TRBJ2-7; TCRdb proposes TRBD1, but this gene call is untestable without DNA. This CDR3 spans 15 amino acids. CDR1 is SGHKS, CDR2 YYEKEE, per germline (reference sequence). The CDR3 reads CASSLVLDSHYEQYF.

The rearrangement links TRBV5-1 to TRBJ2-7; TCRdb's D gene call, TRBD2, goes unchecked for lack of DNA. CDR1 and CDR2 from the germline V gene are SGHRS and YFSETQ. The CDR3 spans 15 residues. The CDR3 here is CASSPRTSRPYEQYF.

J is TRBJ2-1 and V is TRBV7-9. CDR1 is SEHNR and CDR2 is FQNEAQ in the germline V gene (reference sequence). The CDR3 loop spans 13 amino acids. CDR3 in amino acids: CASSARQAGEQFF.